The T cell receptor (beta chain) under discussion was sequenced for a study of PD-L1 blockade in urothelial cancer. Data came from immunoSEQ multiplex PCR; TCRdb stores just in-frame clones and leaves some out. The table has some 30,000 clones, 87% seen once. CDR1 and CDR2 from the germline V gene are LGHNA and YNFKEQ. V shed 1 base and J shed 6 bases, with 19 bases lying between them. This CDR3 is built from 16 residues. Points on this clone: The same CDR3 also results from other DNA sequences found in this sample.

The source is a man aged 50 or older with urothelial cancer. The sample consisted of PBMCs, taken around atezolizumab (anti-PD-L1) treatment. This rearrangement joins TRBV4-2 to TRBJ2-7, with D possibly TRBD2 on 6 matching bases. CDR3 sequence: CASSQGSGGTTGEQYF. In DNA, the CDR3 is TGTGCCAGCAGCCAAGGGTCTGGCGGGACGACGGGCGAGCAGTACTTC.